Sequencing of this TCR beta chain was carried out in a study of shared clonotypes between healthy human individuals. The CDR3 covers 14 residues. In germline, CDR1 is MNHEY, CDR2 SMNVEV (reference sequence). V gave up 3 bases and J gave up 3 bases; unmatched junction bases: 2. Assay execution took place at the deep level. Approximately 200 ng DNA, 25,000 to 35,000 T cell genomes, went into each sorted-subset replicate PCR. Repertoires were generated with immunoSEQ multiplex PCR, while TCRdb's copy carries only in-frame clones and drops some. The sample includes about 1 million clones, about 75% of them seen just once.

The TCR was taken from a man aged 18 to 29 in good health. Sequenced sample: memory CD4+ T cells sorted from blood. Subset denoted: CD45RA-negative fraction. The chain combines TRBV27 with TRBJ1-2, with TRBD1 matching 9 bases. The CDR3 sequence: CASSLGQGYYGYTF. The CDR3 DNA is TGTGCCAGCAGTTTGGGACAGGGTTACTATGGCTACACCTTC.